This T cell receptor beta chain emerged from a study of T cell repertoires in cytomegalovirus infection. Using its own MiXCR run on the reads, TCRdb lists one record per CDR3 protein. The repertoire holds roughly 34,000 distinct CDR3 sequences, with approximately 52% as singletons. About this clonotype: Its target is unknown.

Trimming took 7 bases from V and 3 from J, leaving 16 bases between them. The CDR3 spans 14 residues. Germline assignment: CDR1 SGHTA and CDR2 FQGNSA. The J gene is TRBJ2-7, the V gene TRBV7-2; D not certain. This TCR derives from a human donor in good health (CMV status not recorded). Some clones in this sample may be carry-over from other donors' samples. This sample comprised CD8+ T cells from cultured PBMCs, obtained from culture after CMV antigen stimulation. The CDR3 protein is CASNSLSRSYEQYF. The CDR3 nucleotides are TGTGCCAGCAACTCCCTTAGCAGGAGCTACGAGCAGTACTTC.